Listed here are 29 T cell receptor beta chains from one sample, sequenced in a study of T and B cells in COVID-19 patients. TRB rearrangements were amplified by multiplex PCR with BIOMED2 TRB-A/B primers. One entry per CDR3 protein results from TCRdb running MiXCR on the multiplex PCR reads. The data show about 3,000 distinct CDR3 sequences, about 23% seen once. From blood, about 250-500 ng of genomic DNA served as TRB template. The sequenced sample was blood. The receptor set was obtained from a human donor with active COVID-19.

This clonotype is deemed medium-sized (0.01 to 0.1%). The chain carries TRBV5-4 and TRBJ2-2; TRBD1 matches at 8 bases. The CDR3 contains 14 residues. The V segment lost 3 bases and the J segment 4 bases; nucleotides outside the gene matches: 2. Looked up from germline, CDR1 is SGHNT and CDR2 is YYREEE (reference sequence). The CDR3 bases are TGTGCCAGCAGCTATACAGGGGGCACCGGGGAGCTGTTTTTT. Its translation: CASSYTGGTGELFF.

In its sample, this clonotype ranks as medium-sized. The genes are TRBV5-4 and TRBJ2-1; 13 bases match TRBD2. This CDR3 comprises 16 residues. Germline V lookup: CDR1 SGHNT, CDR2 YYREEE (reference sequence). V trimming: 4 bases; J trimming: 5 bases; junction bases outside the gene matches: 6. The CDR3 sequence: CASSPGLAGFNNEQFF. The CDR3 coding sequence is TGTGCCAGCAGCCCGGGACTAGCGGGATTTAACAATGAGCAGTTCTTC.

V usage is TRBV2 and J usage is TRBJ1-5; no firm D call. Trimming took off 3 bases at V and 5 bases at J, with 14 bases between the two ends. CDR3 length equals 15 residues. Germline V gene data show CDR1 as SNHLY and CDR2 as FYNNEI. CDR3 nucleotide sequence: TGTGCCAGCAGTGAGGTGAGGGCTTGGGATCAGCCCCAGCATTTT. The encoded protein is CASSEVRAWDQPQHF.

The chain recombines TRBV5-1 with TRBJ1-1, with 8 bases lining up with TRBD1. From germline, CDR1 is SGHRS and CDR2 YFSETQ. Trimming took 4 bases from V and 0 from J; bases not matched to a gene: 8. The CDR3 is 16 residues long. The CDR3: CASSLGQGTLNTEAFF. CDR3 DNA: TGCGCCAGCAGCCTTGGACAGGGCACCTTGAACACTGAAGCTTTCTTT.

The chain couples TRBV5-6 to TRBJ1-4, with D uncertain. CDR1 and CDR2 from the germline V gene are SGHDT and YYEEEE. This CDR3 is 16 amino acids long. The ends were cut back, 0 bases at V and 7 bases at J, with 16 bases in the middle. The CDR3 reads CASSLEFPPSGEKLFF. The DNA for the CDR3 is TGTGCCAGCAGCTTGGAGTTCCCCCCTTCAGGTGAAAAACTGTTTTTT. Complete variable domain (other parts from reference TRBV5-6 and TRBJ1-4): DAGVTQSPTHLIKTRGQQVTLRCSPKSGHDTVSWYQQALGQGPQFIFQYYEEEERQRGNFPDRFSGHQFPNYSSELNVNALLLGDSALYLCASSLEFPPSGEKLFFGSGTQLSVL.

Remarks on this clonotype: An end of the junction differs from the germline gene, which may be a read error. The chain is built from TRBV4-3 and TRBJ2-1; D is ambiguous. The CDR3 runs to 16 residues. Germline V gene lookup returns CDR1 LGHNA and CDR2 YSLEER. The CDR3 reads CASSQEPTPSYNEQLF. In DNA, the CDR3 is TGTGCCAGCAGCCAAGAACCCACCCCCTCCTACAATGAGCAGTTGTTC.

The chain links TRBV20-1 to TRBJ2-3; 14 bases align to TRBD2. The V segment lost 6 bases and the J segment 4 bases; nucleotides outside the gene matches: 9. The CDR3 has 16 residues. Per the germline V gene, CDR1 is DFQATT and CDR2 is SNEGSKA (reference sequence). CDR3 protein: CSAGTSGSGVADTQYF. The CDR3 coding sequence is TGCAGTGCGGGGACTAGCGGGAGCGGTGTGGCAGATACGCAGTATTTT.

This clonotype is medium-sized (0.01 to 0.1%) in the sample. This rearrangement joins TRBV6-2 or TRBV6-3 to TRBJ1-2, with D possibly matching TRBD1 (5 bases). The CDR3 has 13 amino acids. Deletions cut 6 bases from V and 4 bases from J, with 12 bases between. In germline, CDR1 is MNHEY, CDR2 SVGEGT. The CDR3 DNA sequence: TGTGCCAGCAGGGTACCGGGACCCTATGGCTACACCTTC. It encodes CASRVPGPYGYTF.

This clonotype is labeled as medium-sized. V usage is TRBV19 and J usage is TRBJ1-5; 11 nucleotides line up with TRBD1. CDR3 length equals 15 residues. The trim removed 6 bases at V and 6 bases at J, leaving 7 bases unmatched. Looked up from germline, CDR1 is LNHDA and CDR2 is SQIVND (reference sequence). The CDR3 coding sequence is TGTGCCAGTAGCACGGACAGGGGGCAGCCTCAGCCCCAGCATTTT. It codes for CASSTDRGQPQPQHF.

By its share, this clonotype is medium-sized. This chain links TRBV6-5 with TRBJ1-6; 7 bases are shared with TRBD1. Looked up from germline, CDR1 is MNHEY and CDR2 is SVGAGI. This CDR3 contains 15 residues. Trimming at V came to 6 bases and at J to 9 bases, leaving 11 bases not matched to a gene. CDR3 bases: TGTGCCAGCAGCCCTGGACAGGCCGGTGTTTCACCCCTCCACTTT. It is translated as CASSPGQAGVSPLHF.

The CDR3, as DNA: TGTGCCAGCAGCTTTGGACAGGGGGGGGAAGAGACCCAGTACTTC. Translation gives CASSFGQGGEETQYF. The chain uses TRBV13 and TRBJ2-5; TRBD1 aligns across 10 bases. The V and J ends lost 3 bases and 3 bases, in that order; junction bases with no gene match: 4. Germline values: CDR1 PRHDT, CDR2 FYEKMQ (reference sequence). The CDR3 is 15 amino acids.

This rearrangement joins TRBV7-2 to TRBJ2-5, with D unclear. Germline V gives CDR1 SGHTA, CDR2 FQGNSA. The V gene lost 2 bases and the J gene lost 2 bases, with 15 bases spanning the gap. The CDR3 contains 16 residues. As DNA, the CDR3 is TGTGCCAGCAGCTTAATTATCGAGGACCGACAAGAGACCCAGTACTTC. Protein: CASSLIIEDRQETQYF.

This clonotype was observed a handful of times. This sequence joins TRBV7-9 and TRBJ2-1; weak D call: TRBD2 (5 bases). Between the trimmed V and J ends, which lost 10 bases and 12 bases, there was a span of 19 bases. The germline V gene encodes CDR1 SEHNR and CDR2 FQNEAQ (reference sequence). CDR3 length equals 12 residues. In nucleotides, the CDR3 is TGTGCCATTTTAGGACTCGATGGGTGGCAGTTCTTC. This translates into CAILGLDGWQFF.

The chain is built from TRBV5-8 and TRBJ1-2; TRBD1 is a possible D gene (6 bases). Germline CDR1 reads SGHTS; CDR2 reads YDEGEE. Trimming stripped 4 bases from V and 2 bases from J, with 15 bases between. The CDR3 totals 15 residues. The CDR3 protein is CASSVGGGENYGYTF. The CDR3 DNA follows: TGTGCCAGCAGCGTAGGGGGGGGCGAGAACTATGGCTACACCTTC.

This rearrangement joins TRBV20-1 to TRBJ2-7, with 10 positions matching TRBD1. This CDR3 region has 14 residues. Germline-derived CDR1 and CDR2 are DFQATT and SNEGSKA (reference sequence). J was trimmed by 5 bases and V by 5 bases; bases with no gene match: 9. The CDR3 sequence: CSALLQGQGHEQYF. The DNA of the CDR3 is TGCAGTGCTCTCCTTCAGGGACAGGGGCACGAGCAGTACTTC.

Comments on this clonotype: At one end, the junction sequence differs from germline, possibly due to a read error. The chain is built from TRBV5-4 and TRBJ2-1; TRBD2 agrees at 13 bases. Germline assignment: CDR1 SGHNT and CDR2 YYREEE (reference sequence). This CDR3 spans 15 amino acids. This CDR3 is CASSPGTSGTGEQLF. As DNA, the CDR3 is TGTGCCAGCAGCCCCGGGACTAGCGGGACAGGGGAGCAGCTCTTC.

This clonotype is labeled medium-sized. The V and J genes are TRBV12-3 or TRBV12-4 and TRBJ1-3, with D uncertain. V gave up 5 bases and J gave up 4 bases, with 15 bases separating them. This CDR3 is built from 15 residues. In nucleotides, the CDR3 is TGTGCCAGCAGTCTCGGTGGTACCTCGGGAAACACCATATATTTT. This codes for CASSLGGTSGNTIYF.

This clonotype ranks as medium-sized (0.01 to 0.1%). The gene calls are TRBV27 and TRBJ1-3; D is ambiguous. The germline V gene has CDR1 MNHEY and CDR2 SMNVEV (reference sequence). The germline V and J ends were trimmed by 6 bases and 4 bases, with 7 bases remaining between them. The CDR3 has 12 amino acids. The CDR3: CASRSQGNTIYF. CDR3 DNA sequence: TGTGCCAGCAGATCTCAGGGAAACACCATATATTTT.

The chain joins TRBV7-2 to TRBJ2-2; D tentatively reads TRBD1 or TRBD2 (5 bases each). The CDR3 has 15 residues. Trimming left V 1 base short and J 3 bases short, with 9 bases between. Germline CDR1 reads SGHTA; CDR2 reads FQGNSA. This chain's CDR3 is CASSLVGPHTGELFF. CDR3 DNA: TGTGCCAGCAGCTTAGTGGGACCCCACACCGGGGAGCTGTTTTTT.

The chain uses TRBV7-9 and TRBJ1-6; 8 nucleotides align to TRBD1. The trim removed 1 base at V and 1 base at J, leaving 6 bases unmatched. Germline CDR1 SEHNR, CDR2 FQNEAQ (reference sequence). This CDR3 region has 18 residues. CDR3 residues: CASSLVQGAGSYNSPLHF. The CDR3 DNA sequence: TGTGCCAGCAGCTTAGTGCAGGGGGCCGGGTCCTATAATTCACCCCTCCACTTT.

The DNA of the CDR3 is TGTGCCAGCAGACCGACTAGCGGGAGCCACAATGAGCAGTTCTTC. Protein product: CASRPTSGSHNEQFF. The chain is built from TRBV7-9 and TRBJ2-1; 12 bases agree with TRBD2. Germline CDR1 SEHNR, CDR2 FQNEAQ (reference sequence). The V gene end was trimmed by 6 bases and the J gene end by 5 bases; junction bases not matched to a gene: 5. CDR3 length: 15 residues.

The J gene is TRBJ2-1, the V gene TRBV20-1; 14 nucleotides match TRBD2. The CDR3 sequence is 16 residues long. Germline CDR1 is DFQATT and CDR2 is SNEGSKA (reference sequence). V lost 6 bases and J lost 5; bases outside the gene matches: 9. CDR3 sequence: CSAPRLAGGPNNEQFF. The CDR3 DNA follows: TGCAGTGCCCCCCGACTAGCGGGAGGGCCTAACAATGAGCAGTTCTTC.

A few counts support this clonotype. CDR3 region: CSVSGAGEQYF. The DNA for the CDR3 is TGCAGTGTGAGCGGGGCTGGCGAGCAGTACTTC. The V call is TRBV20-1, the J call TRBJ2-7, with TRBD2 matching over 7 bases. J lost 6 bases, V lost 7 bases, and 6 bases had no gene match. The CDR3 spans 11 residues. Germline V CDR1 and CDR2: DFQATT, SNEGSKA (reference sequence).

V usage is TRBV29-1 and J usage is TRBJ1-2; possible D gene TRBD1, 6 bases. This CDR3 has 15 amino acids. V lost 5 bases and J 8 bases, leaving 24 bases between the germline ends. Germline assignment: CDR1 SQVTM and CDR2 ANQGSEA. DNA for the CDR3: TGCAGCGTTCCCCTTCTCGCGGCCGGGACAAACGGCTACACCTTC. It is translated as CSVPLLAAGTNGYTF.

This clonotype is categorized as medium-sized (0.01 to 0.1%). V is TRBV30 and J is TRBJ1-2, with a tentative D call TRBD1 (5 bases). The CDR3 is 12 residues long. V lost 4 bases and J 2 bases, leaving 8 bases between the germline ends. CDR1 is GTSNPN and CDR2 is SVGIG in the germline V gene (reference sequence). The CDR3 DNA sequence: TGTGCCTGGAAAGGGGACAACTATGGCTACACCTTC. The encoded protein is CAWKGDNYGYTF. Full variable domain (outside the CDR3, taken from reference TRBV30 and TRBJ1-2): SQTIHQWPATLVQPVGSPLSLECTVEGTSNPNLYWYRQAAGRGLQLLFYSVGIGQISSEVPQNLSASRPQDRQFILSSKKLLLSDSGFYLCAWKGDNYGYTFGSGTRLTVV.

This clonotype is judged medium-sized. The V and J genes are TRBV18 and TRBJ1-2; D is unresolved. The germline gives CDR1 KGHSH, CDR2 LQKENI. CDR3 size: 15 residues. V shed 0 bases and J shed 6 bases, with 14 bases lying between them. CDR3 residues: CASSPPVDWQHGYTF. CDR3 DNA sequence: TGTGCCAGCTCACCACCCGTCGATTGGCAGCATGGCTACACCTTC.

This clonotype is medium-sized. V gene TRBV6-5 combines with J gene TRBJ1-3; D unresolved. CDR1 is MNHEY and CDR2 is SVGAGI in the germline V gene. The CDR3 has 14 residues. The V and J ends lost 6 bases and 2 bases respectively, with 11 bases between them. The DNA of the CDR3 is TGTGCCAGCAGCCGGACGGACGCTGGAAACACCATATATTTT. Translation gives CASSRTDAGNTIYF.

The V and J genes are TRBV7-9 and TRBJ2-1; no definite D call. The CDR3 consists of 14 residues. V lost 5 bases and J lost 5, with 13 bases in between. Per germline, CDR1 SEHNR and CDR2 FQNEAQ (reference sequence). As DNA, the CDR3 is TGTGCCAGCAGCCCCAGGACCGAAAACAATGAGCAGTTCTTC. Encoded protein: CASSPRTENNEQFF. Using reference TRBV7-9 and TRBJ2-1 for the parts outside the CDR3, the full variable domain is DTGVSQNPRHKITKRGQNVTFRCDPISEHNRLYWYRQTLGQGPEFLTYFQNEAQLEKSRLLSDRFSAERPKGSFSTLEIQRTEQGDSAMYLCASSPRTENNEQFFGPGTRLTVL.

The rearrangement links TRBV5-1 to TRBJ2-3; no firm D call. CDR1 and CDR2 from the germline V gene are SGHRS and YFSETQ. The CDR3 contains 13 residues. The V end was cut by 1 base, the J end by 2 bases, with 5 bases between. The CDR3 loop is CASSLRTTDTQYF. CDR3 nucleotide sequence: TGCGCCAGCAGCTTGCGGACCACAGATACGCAGTATTTT. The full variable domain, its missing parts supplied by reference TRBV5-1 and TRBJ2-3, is KAGVTQTPRYLIKTRGQQVTLSCSPISGHRSVSWYQQTPGQGLQFLFEYFSETQRNKGNFPGRFSGRQFSNSRSEMNVSTLELGDSALYLCASSLRTTDTQYFGPGTRLTVL.